One and the same sample provided the 2 T cell receptor beta chains below, sequenced in a study of T-cell reconstitution after alpha-beta-depleted transplantation in children. It was with unique molecular identifiers that the TCRbeta library was prepared. TCRdb independently ran MiXCR on the PCR reads; one entry per CDR3 protein. The table lists about 200,000 distinct CDR3 sequences, approximately 6.3% of them singletons, with 5% to 6.5% in the top ten. This material consisted of PBMCs, taken before TCRalphabeta/CD19-depleted stem cell transplant. All receptors come from a boy between 2 and 10 years old with acute lymphoblastic leukemia, due to receive a stem cell transplant.

There are a few counts of this clonotype. The rearrangement links TRBV20-1 to TRBJ2-2; 10 bases map to TRBD2. Per germline, CDR1 DFQATT and CDR2 SNEGSKA (reference sequence). The CDR3 spans 14 residues. Trimming at V came to 6 bases and at J to 2 bases, leaving 3 bases not matched to a gene. This chain's CDR3 is CSALAGINTGELFF. CDR3 DNA sequence: TGCAGTGCACTAGCGGGAATAAACACCGGGGAGCTGTTTTTT.

The chain has TRBV4-2 and TRBJ1-2; no clear D gene. The CDR3 is 13 amino acids. The V gene's germline CDR1 is LGHNA and CDR2 YNFKEQ. With 0 bases removed from V and 8 bases from J, the gap between germline ends came to 10 bases. CDR3 coding DNA: TGTGCCAGCAGCCAAGAATCGAGGGAGGGCTACACCTTC. Translation gives CASSQESREGYTF.